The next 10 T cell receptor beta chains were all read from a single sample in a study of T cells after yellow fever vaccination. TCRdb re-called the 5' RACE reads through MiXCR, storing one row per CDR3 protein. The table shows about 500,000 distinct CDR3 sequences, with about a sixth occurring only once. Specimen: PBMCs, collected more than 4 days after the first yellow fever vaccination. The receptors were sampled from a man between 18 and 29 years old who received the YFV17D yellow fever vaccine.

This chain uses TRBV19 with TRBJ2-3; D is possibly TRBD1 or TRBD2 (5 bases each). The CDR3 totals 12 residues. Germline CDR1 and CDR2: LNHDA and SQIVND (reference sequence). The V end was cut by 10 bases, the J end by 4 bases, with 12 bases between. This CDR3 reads CATSGRSDTQYF. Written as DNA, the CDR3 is TGTGCCACCTCGGGGCGGTCAGATACGCAGTATTTT.

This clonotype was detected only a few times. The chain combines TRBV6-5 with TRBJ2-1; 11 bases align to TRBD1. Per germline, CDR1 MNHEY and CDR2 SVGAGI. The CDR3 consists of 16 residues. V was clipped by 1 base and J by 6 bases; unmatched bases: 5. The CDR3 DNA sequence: TGTGCCAGCAGTTACTGGACAGGGGGCAGGGGCAATGAGCAGTTCTTC. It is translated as CASSYWTGGRGNEQFF.

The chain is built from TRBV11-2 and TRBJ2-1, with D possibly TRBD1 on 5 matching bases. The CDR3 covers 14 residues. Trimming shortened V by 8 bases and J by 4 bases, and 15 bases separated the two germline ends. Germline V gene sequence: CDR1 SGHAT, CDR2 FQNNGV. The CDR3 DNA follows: TGTGCCAGCGGCCAGGGAAGCGCGTACAATGAGCAGTTCTTC. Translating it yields CASGQGSAYNEQFF. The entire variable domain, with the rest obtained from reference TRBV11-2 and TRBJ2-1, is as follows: EAGVAQSPRYKIIEKRQSVAFWCNPISGHATLYWYQQILGQGPKLLIQFQNNGVVDDSQLPKDRFSAERLKGVDSTLKIQPAKLEDSAVYLCASGQGSAYNEQFFGPGTRLTVL.

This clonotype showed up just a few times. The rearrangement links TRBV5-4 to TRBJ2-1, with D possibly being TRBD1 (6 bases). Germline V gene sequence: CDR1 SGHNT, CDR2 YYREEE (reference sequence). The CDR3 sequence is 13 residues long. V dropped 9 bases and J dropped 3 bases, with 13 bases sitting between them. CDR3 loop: CATAGAGYNEQFF. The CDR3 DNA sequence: TGTGCCACGGCAGGGGCGGGCTACAATGAGCAGTTCTTC.

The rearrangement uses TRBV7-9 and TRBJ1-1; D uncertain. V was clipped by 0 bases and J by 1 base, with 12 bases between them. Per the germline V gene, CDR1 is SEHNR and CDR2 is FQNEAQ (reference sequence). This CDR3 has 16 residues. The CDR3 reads CASSLAYQVQNTEAFF. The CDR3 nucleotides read TGTGCCAGCAGCTTAGCATACCAAGTACAGAACACTGAAGCTTTCTTT.

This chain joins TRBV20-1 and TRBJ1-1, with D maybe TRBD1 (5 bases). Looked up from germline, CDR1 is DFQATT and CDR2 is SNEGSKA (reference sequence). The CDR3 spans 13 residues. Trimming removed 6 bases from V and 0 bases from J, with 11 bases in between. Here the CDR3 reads CSAEGPLNTEAFF. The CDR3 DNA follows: TGCAGTGCGGAGGGACCTCTGAACACTGAAGCTTTCTTT.

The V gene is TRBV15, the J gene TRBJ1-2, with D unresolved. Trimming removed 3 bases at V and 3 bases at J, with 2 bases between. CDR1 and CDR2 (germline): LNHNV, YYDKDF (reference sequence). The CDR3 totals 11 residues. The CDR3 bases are TGTGCCACCAGCAGGGACTATGGCTACACCTTC. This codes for CATSRDYGYTF.

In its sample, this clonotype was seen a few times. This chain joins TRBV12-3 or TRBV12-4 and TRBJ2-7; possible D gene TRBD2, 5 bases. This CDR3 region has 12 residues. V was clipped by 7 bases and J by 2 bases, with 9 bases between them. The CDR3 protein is CASKGETYEQYF. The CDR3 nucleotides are TGTGCCAGCAAGGGAGAGACCTACGAGCAGTACTTC.

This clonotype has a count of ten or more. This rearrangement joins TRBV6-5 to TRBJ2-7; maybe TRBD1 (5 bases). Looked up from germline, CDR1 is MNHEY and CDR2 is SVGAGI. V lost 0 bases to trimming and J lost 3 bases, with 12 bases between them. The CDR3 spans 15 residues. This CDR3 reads CASSYSFGQGYEQYF. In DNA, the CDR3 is TGTGCCAGCAGTTACTCGTTCGGTCAGGGCTACGAGCAGTACTTC.

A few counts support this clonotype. CDR3 sequence (DNA): TGTGCCAGCAGCCCCCCTTCGGGTGCCTCCTACGAGCAGTACTTC. This translates into CASSPPSGASYEQYF. The chain carries TRBV7-2 and TRBJ2-7; D gene ambiguous. CDR1 is SGHTA and CDR2 is FQGNSA in the germline V gene. There are 15 residues in the CDR3. V shed 5 bases and J shed 0 bases, with 14 bases lying between them.